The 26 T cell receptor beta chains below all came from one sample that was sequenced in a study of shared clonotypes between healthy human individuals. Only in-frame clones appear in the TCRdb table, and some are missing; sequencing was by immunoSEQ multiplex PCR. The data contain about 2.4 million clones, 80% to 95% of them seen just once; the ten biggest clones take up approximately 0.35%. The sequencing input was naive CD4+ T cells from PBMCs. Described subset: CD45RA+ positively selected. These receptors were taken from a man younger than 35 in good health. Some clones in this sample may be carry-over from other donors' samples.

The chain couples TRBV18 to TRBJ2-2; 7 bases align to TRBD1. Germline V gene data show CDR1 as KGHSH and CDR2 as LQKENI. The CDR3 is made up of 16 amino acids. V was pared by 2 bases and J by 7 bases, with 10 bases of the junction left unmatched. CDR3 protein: CASSPITGARSGELFF. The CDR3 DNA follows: TGTGCCAGCTCACCAATTACAGGGGCACGAAGCGGGGAGCTGTTTTTT.

The CDR3: CASSLDREVGNTIYF. The CDR3, as DNA: TGTGCCAGCAGTTTGGACAGGGAAGTCGGAAACACCATATATTTT. This chain joins TRBV27 and TRBJ1-3; 8 bases line up with TRBD1. Germline V gene lookup returns CDR1 MNHEY and CDR2 SMNVEV (reference sequence). V shed 3 bases and J 4 bases; nucleotides not matched to a gene: 5. The length of the CDR3 is 15 residues.

In nucleotides, the CDR3 is TGTGCCAGCAGTTACTCGATTCTAGCGGGAGTGAATGAGCAGTTCTTC. Translating gives CASSYSILAGVNEQFF. The genes are TRBV6-5 and TRBJ2-1; TRBD2 matches 10 bases. Trimming cost V 0 bases and J 7 bases; bases outside gene matches: 6. Germline V lookup: CDR1 MNHEY, CDR2 SVGAGI. The CDR3 is made up of 16 amino acids.

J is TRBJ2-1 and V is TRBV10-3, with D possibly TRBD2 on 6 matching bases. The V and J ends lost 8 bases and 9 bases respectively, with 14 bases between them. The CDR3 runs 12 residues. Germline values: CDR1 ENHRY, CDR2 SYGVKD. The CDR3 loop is CAIVGSVGEQFF. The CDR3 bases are TGTGCCATCGTCGGGAGTGTGGGTGAGCAGTTCTTC.

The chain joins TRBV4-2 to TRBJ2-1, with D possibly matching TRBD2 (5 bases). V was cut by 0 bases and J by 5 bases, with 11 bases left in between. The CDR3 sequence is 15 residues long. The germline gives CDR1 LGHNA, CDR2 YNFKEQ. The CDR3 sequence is CASSQDPYGNNEQFF. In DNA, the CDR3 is TGTGCCAGCAGCCAAGACCCTTACGGGAACAATGAGCAGTTCTTC.

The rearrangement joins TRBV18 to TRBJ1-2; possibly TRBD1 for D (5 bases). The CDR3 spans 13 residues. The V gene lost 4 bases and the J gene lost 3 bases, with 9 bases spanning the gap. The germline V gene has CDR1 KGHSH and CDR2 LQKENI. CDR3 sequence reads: CASSRGSDYGYTF. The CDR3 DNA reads TGTGCCAGCTCACGGGGGAGTGACTATGGCTACACCTTC. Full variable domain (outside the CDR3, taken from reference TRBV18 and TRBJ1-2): NAGVMQNPRHLVRRRGQEARLRCSPMKGHSHVYWYRQLPEEGLKFMVYLQKENIIDESGMPKERFSAEFPKEGPSILRIQQVVRGDSAAYFCASSRGSDYGYTFGSGTRLTVV.

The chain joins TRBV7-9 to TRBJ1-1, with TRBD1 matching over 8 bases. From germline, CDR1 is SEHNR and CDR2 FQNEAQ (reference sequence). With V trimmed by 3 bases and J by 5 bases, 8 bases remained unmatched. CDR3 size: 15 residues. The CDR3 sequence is CASSLDRVEGTEAFF. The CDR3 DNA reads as TGTGCCAGCAGCTTGGACAGGGTAGAGGGGACTGAAGCTTTCTTT. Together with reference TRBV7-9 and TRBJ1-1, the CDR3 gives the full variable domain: DTGVSQNPRHKITKRGQNVTFRCDPISEHNRLYWYRQTLGQGPEFLTYFQNEAQLEKSRLLSDRFSAERPKGSFSTLEIQRTEQGDSAMYLCASSLDRVEGTEAFFGQGTRLTVV.

This chain's CDR3 is CASSLLREAFF. In nucleotides, the CDR3 is TGTGCCAGCAGCCTACTCCGAGAAGCTTTCTTT. This chain links TRBV2 with TRBJ1-1; D is uncertain. The V end lost 6 bases, the J end lost 8 bases, and 10 bases lay between the germline ends. The length of the CDR3 is 11 residues. Germline values: CDR1 SNHLY, CDR2 FYNNEI.

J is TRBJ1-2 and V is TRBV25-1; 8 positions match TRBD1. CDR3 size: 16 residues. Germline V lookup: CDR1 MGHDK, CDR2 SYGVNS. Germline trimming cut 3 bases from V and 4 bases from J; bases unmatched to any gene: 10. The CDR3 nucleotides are TGTGCCAGCAGTGATGAACAGGGGGTGATGGGCTATGGCTACACCTTC. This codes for CASSDEQGVMGYGYTF.

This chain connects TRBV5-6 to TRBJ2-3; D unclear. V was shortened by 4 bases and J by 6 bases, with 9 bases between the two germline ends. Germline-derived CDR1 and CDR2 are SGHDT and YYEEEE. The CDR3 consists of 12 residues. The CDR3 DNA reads TGTGCCAGCAGCGGAGTCACGGATACGCAGTATTTT. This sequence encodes CASSGVTDTQYF.

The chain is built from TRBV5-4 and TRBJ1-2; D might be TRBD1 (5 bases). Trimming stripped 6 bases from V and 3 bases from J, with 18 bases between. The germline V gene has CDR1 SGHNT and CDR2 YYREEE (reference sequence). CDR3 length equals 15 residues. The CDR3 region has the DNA TGTGCCAGCATCTTAACGGGGGGGGAGCACTATGGCTACACCTTC. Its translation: CASILTGGEHYGYTF.

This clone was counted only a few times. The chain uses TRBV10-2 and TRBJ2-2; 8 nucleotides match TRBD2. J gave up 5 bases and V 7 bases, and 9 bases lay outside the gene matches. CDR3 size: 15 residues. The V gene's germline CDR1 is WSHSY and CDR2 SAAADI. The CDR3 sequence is CASTQTSGGTGELFF. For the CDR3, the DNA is TGCGCCAGCACTCAAACTAGCGGAGGAACCGGGGAGCTGTTTTTT.

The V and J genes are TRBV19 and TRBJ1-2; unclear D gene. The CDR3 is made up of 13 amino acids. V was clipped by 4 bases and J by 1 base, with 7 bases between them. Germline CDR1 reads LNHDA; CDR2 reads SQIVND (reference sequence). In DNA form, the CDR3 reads TGTGCCAGTAGTAAGGCGGTTAACTATGGCTACACCTTC. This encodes CASSKAVNYGYTF.

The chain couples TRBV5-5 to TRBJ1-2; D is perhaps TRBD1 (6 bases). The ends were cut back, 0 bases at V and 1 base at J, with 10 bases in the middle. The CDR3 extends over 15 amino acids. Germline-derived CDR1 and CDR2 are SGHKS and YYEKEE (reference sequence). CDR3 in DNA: TGTGCCAGCAGCTTGGACAGGGCCCTTAACTATGGCTACACCTTC. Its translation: CASSLDRALNYGYTF.

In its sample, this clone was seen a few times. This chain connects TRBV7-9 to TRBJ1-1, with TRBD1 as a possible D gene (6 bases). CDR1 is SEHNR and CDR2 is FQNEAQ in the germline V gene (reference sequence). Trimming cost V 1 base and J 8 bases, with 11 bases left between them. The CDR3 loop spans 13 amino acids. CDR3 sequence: CASSLEQGGEAFF. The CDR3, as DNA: TGTGCCAGCAGCTTAGAACAGGGAGGGGAAGCTTTCTTT.

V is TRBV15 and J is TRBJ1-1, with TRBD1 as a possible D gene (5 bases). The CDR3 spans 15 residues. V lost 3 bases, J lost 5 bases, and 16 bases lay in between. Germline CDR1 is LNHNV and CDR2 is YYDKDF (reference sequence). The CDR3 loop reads CATSRTVRGDTEAFF. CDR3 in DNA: TGTGCCACCAGCAGGACAGTTAGAGGGGATACTGAAGCTTTCTTT. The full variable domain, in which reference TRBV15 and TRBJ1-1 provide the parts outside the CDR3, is DAMVIQNPRYQVTQFGKPVTLSCSQTLNHNVMYWYQQKSSQAPKLLFHYYDKDFNNEADTPDNFQSRRPNTSFCFLDIRSPGLGDTAMYLCATSRTVRGDTEAFFGQGTRLTVV.

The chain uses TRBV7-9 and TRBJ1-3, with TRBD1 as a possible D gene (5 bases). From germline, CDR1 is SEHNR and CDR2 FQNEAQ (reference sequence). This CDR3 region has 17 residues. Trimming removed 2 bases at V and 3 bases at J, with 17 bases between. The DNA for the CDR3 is TGTGCCAGCAGCTTATCCTTTGGAGGGGTGGTTGGAAACACCATATATTTT. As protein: CASSLSFGGVVGNTIYF. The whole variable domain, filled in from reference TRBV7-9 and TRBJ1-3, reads DTGVSQNPRHKITKRGQNVTFRCDPISEHNRLYWYRQTLGQGPEFLTYFQNEAQLEKSRLLSDRFSAERPKGSFSTLEIQRTEQGDSAMYLCASSLSFGGVVGNTIYFGEGSWLTVV.

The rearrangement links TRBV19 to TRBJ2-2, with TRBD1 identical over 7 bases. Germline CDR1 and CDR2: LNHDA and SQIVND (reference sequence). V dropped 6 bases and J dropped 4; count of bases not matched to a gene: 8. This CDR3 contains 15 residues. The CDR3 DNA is TGTGCCAGTAGCCATGGACAGGTCCTCACCGGGGAGCTGTTTTTT. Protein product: CASSHGQVLTGELFF.

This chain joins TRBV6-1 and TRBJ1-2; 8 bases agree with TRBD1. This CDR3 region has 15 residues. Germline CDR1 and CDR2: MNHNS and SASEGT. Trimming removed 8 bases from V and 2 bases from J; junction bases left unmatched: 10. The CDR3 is CASSGTRGRNYGYTF. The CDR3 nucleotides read TGTGCCAGCTCCGGGACCAGGGGGCGCAACTATGGCTACACCTTC.

The CDR3 coding sequence is TGCGCCATCCGCGGTCCAGCGCCCAGCTCCTACGAGCAGTACTTC. Translation gives CAIRGPAPSSYEQYF. The V gene is TRBV10-1, the J gene TRBJ2-7; D is unresolved. V was pared by 10 bases and J by 0 bases, with 19 bases between. The CDR3 sequence is 15 residues long. CDR1 WNHNN and CDR2 SYGVQD come from the germline V gene (reference sequence).

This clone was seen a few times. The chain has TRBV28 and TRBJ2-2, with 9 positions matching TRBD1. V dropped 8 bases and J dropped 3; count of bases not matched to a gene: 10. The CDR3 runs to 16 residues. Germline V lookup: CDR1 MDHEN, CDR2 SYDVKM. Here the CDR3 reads CASEPGTGWDTGELFF. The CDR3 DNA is TGTGCCAGCGAGCCTGGGACAGGGTGGGACACCGGGGAGCTGTTTTTT.

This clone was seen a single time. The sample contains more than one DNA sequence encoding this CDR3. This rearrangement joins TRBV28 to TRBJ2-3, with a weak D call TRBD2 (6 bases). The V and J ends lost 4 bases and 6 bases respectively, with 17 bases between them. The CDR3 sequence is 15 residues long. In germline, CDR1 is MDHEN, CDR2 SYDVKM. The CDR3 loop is CASSSPGLAGDTQYF. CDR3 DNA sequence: TGTGCCAGCAGTTCGCCGGGGCTCGCGGGGGATACGCAGTATTTT.

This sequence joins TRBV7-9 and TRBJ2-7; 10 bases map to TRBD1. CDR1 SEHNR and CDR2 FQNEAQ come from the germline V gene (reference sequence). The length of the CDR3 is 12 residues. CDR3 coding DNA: TGTGCCAGCAGCTCCGGGACAGGGGCCCCGACGGTC. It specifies CASSSGTGAPTV.

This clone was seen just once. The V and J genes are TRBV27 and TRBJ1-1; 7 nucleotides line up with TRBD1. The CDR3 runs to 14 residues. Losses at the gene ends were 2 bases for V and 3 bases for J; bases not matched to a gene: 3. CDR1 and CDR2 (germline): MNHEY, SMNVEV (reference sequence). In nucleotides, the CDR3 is TGTGCCAGCAGTTTAGGGGACAGCTACACTGAAGCTTTCTTT. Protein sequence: CASSLGDSYTEAFF.

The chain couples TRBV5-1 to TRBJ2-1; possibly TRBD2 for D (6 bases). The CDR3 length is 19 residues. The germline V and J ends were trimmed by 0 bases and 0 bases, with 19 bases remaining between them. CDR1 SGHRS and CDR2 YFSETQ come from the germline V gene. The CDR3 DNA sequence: TGCGCCAGCAGCTTGGAAGCTACCGGGACTTTCAGCTCCTACAATGAGCAGTTCTTC. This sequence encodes CASSLEATGTFSSYNEQFF. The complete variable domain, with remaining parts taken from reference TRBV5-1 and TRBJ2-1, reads KAGVTQTPRYLIKTRGQQVTLSCSPISGHRSVSWYQQTPGQGLQFLFEYFSETQRNKGNFPGRFSGRQFSNSRSEMNVSTLELGDSALYLCASSLEATGTFSSYNEQFFGPGTRLTVL.

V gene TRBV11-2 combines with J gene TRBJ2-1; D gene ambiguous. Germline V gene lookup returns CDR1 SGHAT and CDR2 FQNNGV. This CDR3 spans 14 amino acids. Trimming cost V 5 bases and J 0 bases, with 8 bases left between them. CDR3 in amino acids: CASSPTSSYNEQFF. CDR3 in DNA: TGTGCCAGCAGCCCCACGAGCTCCTACAATGAGCAGTTCTTC.